This T cell receptor (beta chain) originates from a study of identical twins. Broader study findings: Low generation-probability sequences were in excess among twin-shared out-of-frame alpha sequences.

After template switching added a universal primer site, the resulting cDNA carried unique molecular identifiers. Each CDR3 protein gets one entry after TCRdb re-called the 5' RACE reads with MiXCR. The table includes hundreds of thousands of distinct CDR3 sequences, about 7.6% detected once. V lost 3 bases, J lost 10 bases, and 16 bases stayed unmatched. Germline V gene data show CDR1 as SNHLY and CDR2 as FYNNEI. This CDR3 comprises 17 residues. Each donor (without exception) was a healthy Caucasian. In this sample, this clonotype turned up a few times. No antigen is known for it. The sample also formed part of further work on yellow fever vaccine responses in identical twins. In that study: Reportedly, the response of twins' T cells to the vaccine seemed partly convergent, partly personalized.

The J gene is TRBJ2-1, the V gene TRBV2, with 9 bases lining up with TRBD2. The source material was PBMCs. The origin of this receptor is a woman aged 18-29 years in good health. The CDR3 bases are TGTGCCAGCAGTGAGGATAGTAAGACTAGCGGAGATCGGGAGCAGTTCTTC. This sequence encodes CASSEDSKTSGDREQFF.